What follows is one TCR beta chain and its context. Its specificity is unknown. The data are from a study of CD8+ T cells in alopecia areata. The CDR3 runs 11 residues. V was trimmed by 0 bases and J by 7 bases, leaving 4 bases between them. CDR1 and CDR2 (germline): SGHDT, YYEEEE. From alopecia areata patients, lesional scalp punch biopsies and peripheral blood were collected. Sorting of CD4+ and CD8+ T cells was performed on PBMCs. Findings and limits, study-wide: Scalp samples also contribute reads from the resident alphabeta T cells found in normal skin. Lesional tissue from the scalp (especially in alopecia totalis/universalis) showed higher clonality than normal scalp.

Following RNA extraction, reverse transcription yielded cDNA that acted as the sequencing template. Sequenced by immunoSEQ multiplex PCR; TCRdb stores in-frame clones only, minus some. The repertoire holds 95,000 to 150,000 clones, with 47% as singletons. The sample comprised NKG2D-low CD8+ T cells sorted from blood. The sequence came from a human donor with alopecia areata. V usage is TRBV5-6 and J usage is TRBJ1-1; D is undetermined. CDR3 in DNA: TGTGCCAGCAGCTTGGGACGTGAAGCTTTCTTT. Encoded protein: CASSLGREAFF.